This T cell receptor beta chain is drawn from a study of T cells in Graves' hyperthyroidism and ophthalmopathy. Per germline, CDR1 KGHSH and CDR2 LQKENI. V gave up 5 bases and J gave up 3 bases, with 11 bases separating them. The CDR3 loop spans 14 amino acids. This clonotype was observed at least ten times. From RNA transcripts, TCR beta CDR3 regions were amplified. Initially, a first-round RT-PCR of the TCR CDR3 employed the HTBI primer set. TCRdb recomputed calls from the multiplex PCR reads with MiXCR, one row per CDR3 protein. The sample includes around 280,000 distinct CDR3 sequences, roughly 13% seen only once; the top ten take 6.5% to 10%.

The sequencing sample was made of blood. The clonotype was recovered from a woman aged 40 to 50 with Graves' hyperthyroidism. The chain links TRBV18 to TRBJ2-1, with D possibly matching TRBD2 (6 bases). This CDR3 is CASSIPTSYNEQFF. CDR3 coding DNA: TGTGCCAGCTCAATACCGACTAGCTACAATGAGCAGTTCTTC.